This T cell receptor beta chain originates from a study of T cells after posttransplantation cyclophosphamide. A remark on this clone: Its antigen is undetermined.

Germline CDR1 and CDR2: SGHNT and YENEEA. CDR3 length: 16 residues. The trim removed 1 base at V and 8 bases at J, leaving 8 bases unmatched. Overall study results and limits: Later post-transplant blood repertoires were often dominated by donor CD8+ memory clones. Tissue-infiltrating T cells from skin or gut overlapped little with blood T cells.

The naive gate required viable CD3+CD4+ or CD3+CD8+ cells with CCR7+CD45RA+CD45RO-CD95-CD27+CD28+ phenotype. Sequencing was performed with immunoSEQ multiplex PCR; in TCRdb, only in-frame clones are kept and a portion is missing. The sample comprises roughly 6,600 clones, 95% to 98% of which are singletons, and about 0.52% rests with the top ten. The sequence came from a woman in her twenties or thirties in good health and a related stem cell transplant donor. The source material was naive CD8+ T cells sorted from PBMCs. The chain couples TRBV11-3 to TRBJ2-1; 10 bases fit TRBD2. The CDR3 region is CASSLGDSGGRDEQFF. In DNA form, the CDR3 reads TGTGCCAGCAGCTTAGGGGATAGCGGGGGGCGGGATGAGCAGTTCTTC.